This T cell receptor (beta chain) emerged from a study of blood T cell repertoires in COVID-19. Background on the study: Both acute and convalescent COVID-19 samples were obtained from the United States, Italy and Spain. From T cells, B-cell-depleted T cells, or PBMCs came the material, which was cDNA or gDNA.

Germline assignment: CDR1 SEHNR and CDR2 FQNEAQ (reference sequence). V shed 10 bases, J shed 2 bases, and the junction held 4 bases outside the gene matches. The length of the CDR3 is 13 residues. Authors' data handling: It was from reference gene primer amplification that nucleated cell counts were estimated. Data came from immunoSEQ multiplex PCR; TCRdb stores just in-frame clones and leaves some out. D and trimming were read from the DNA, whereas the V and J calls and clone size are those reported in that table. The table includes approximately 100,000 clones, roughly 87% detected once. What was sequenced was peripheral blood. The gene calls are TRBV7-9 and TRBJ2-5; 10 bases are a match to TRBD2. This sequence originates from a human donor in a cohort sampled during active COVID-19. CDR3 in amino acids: CATSGGRQETQYF. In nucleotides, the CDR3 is TGTGCCACTAGCGGGGGCCGACAAGAGACCCAGTACTTC.